This T cell receptor beta chain was found in a study of neurological immune-mediated disorders (dated by TCRdb to between 2019 and 2020). For the wider study: Using UMI-based sequencing, the study compared peripheral blood TCR-beta repertoires from patients with HTLV-I-associated myelopathy (HAM/TSP), patients with multiple sclerosis, and healthy controls. Alongside PBMC samples, the set of more than 85 TCR-beta libraries contained longitudinal samples, technical triplicates, and paired CD4+ and CD8+ T-cell subsets that had been sorted. Longitudinal HAM/TSP and healthy donors had 3 time-points each (3-40 month intervals). Of the approximately 68 subjects in the cohort, roughly 14 were HAM/TSP patients, about 34 were multiple sclerosis patients, and about 20 were healthy controls. On the study overall, not on this receptor specifically: TCR clonal expansion was highest in HAM/TSP patients and lowest in MS patients, with MS patients falling below even healthy controls. Across subjects, expanded clones never shared an identical CDR3 amino acid sequence, which suggests that the TCR-beta repertoires in every group were private.

cDNA was synthesized by template-switch 5'RACE using a primer carrying a 10-nucleotide random unique molecular identifier by which each TCR transcript was tagged. Every sequencing run yielded over 170 million TCR-beta sequences covering 15-18 subjects. The RNeasy kit was used for extraction of total RNA. TCR-beta VDJ regions were amplified with primers for the TCR constant region and the 5'RACE anchor, using the KAPA Real-time Library Amplification kit. Sample indexes and Illumina adaptors were added in a first PCR, after which library yield was increased in a second PCR. After Ampure bead purification, the roughly 650 bp TCR product was size-selected on a 2% E-gel SizeSelection system. Before pooling, libraries had their quality checked on a Bioanalyzer, their concentration measured with Qubit, and their quantity determined with the Kapa Library Quantification kit. An Illumina HiSeq 2500 sequenced the libraries paired-end 2 x 150 bp. To increase sequence diversity, about 25-30% phiX was spiked into each library pool. Per the authors' processing: Quality-filtered reads were processed with the UMI-based MiGEC pipeline, and over 75% of raw TCR sequences were removed by the MiGEC pipeline during error correction. VDJ genes were aligned to IMGT germline references, and clonotypes were defined by unique CDR3 amino acid sequence plus V-J genes. Clonal expansion, Shannon diversity and CDR3 relatedness (CalcPairwiseDistances, ClusterSamples) were evaluated with VDJtools, and phylogenetic trees were built with CLCbio workbench. A clone was classed as expanded if it had 8 or more unique UMIs, a cutoff based on coefficient-of-variation modelling across technical triplicates. The raw public data were reprocessed by TCRdb itself: fastp quality trimming at Q25, MiXCR clonotype calling, in-frame beta chains only. Entries that share a CDR3 protein sequence are merged under the most common genes and DNA. The V and J calls were not made by the authors but by TCRdb's processing. The sample table holds some 50,000 distinct CDR3 sequences, of which over 10% were seen once. The leading ten clones occupy roughly 4.3% of the sample.

The sample's time point label is to be understood as: longitudinal time-point 2. Unsorted PBMC libraries were generated from 2 million PBMCs stored in RNAlater at -80 °C until RNA extraction. Peripheral blood was subjected to Ficoll-Hypaque density gradient centrifugation to isolate PBMCs, which were then cryopreserved in liquid nitrogen. In the germline V gene, CDR1 corresponds to SGHDT and CDR2 to YYEEEE. From the cysteine up to the phenylalanine, the CDR3 has a length of 14 residues. Only CDR3 DNA is held: 42 bases, read in frame from base 1. Here V drops 0 bases and J drops 6 bases, and the junction holds 0 bases not matched to any gene. This clonotype was recorded many times. Its antigen is currently not known. Base qualities were left out, and no much larger clone turns up one base away.

Recombination joined TRBV5-6 with TRBJ1-2; 12 of the junction bases match TRBD1. Sequenced sample: PBMCs. The receptor was isolated from a male donor with HTLV-1-associated myelopathy (HAM/TSP). The CDR3 sequence is CASSLGDRGHGYTF. The DNA sequence follows: TGTGCCAGCAGCTTGGGGGACAGGGGGCATGGCTACACCTTC.